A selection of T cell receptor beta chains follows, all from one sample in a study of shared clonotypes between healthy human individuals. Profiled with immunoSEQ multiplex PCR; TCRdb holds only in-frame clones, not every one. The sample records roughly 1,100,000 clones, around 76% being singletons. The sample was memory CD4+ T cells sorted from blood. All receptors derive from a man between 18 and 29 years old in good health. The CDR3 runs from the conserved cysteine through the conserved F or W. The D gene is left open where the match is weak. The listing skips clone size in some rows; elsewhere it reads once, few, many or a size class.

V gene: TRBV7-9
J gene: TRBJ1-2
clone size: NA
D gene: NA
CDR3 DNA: TGTGCCAGCAGCGCTCCGGTCTATGGCTACACCTTC
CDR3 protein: CASSAPVYGYTF

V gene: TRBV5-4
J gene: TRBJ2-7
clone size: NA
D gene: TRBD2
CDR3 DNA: TGTGCCAGCAGCTTGAGCGGGACTCCCCCCTACGAGCAGTACTTC
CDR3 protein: CASSLSGTPPYEQYF

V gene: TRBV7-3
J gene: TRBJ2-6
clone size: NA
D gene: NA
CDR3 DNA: TGTGCCAGCAGCTCGCGCTCTGGGGCCAACGTCCTGACTTTC
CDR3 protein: CASSSRSGANVLTF

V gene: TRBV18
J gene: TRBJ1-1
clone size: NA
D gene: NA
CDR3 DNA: TGTGCCAGCTCACCGTCAGACAAGAACACTGAAGCTTTCTTT
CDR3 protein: CASSPSDKNTEAFF

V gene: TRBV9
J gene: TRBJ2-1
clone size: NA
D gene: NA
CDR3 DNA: TGTGCCAGCAGCAGCCGTTCCCCCTACAATGAGCAGTTCTTC
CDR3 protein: CASSSRSPYNEQFF

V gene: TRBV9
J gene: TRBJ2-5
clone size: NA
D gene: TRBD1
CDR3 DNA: TGTGCCAGCAGCGTAGAGGGGGCCAGAGGGGAGACCCAGTACTTC
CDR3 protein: CASSVEGARGETQYF

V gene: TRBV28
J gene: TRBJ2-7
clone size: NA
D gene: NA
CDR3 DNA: TGTGCCAGCAGTCCACCCCGGGGGAACTCCTACGAGCAGTACTTC
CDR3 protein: CASSPPRGNSYEQYF

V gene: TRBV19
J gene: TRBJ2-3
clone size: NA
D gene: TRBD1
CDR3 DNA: TGTGCCAGTAGTGAAACAGGGGGCACGACAGATACGCAGTATTTT
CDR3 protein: CASSETGGTTDTQYF

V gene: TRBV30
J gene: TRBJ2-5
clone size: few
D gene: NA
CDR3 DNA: TGTGCCTGGGCCAGGACGGGGACCCAGTACTTC
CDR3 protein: CAWARTGTQYF

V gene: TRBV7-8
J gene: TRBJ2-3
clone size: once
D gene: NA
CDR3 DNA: TGTGCCAGCAGCCTTTGGACCCACCGGGGGGATACGCAGTATTTT
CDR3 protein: CASSLWTHRGDTQYF

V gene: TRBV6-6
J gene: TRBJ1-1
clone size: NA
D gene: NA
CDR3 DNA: TGTGCCAGCATTCCCCCCCGGGACCGTTACGACACTGAAGCTTTCTTT
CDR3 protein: CASIPPRDRYDTEAFF

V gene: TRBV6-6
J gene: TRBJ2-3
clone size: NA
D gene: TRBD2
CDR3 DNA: TGTGCCAGCAGTTACCTAGCGGGGGAGAGCACAGATACGCAGTATTTT
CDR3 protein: CASSYLAGESTDTQYF

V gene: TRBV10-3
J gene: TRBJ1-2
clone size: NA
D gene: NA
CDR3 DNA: TGTGCCATCAGTGAGTCGGCCTATGGCTACACCTTC
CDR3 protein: CAISESAYGYTF

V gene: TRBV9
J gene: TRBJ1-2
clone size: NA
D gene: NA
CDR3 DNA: TGTGCCAGCAGCGCCGCCTTAGCCGGGATTAACTATGGCTACACCTTC
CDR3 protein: CASSAALAGINYGYTF

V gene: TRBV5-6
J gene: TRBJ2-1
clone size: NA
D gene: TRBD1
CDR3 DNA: TGTGCCAGCAGGTTACAGGGGCCAGGCTCCTACAATGAGCAGTTCTTC
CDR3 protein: CASRLQGPGSYNEQFF

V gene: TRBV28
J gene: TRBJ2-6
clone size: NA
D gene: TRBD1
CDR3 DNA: TGTGCCAGCAGTCGGCCCGGGACAGATTTTTTCTCTGGGGCCAACGTCCTGACTTTC
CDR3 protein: CASSRPGTDFFSGANVLTF

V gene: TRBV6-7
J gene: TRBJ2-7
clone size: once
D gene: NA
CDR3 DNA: TGTGCCAGCAGTTACTCGAGGGGATCACAAATACTACGGGGTGGGCAGTACTTC
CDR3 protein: CASSYSRGSQILRGGQYF

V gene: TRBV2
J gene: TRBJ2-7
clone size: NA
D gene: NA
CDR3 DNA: TGTGCCAGCAGTGAAACCAGGTTGAACTACGAGCAGTACTTC
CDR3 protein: CASSETRLNYEQYF

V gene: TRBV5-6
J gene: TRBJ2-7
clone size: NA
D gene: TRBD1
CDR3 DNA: TGTGCCAGCAGCTTGTACCGGGACAGCAGTATTTACGAGCAGTACTTC
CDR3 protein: CASSLYRDSSIYEQYF

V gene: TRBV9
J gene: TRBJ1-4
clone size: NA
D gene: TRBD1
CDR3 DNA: TGTGCCAGCAGCGTAGCCGAGGGGGCGAGGGGTGAAAAACTGTTTTTT
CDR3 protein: CASSVAEGARGEKLFF

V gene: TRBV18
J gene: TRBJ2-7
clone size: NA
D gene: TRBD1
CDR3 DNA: TGTGCCAGCTCACCGCTATCAGGGGGCGAGCAGTACTTC
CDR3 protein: CASSPLSGGEQYF

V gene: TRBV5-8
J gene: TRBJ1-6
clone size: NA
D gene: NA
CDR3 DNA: TGTGCCAGCAGCCAAGAGGGTGGGGGAATTTCCCTCCACTTT
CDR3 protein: CASSQEGGGISLHF

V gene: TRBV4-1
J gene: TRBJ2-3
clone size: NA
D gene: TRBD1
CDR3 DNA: TGCGCCAGCAGCCAAGAGTGGGACAGGGTGGCAGATACGCAGTATTTT
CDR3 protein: CASSQEWDRVADTQYF

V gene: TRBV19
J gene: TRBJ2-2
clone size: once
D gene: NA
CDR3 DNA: TGTGCCAGTACCCCGAGGATGGGGTTGTCGGGCACCGGGGAGCTGTTTTTT
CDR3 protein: CASTPRMGLSGTGELFF

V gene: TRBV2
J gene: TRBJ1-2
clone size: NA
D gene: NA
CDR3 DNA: TGTGCCAGCACCAGCAGTTCTAACTATGGCTACACCTTC
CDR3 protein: CASTSSSNYGYTF

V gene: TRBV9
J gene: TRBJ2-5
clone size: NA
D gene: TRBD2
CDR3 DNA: TGTGCCAGCAGCGCCTTTAGCGGGGAGGGTGGAGAGACCCAGTACTTC
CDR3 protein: CASSAFSGEGGETQYF

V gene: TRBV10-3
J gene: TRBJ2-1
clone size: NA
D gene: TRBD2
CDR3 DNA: TGTGCCACCCAGCCCATAGCGGGAGAAGCTGGTGAGCAGTTCTTC
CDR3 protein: CATQPIAGEAGEQFF

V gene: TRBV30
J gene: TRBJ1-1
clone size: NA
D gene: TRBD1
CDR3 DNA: TGTGCCTGGAGACGGCAGGGGGCGAGGTCTGAAGCTTTCTTT
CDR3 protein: CAWRRQGARSEAFF

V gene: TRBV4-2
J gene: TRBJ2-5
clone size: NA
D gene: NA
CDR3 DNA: TGTGCCAGCAGCCAAGATATCAAAGAGACCCAGTACTTC
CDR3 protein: CASSQDIKETQYF

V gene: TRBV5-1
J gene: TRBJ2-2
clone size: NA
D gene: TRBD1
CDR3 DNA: TGCGCCAGCAGCAGGGGACAGGGGGCTTTTACCGGGGAGCTGTTTTTT
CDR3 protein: CASSRGQGAFTGELFF

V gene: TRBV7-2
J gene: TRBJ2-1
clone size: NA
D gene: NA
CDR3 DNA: TGTGCCAGCAGCTTAGTACCTAGCTCCTACAATGAGCAGTTCTTC
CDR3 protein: CASSLVPSSYNEQFF